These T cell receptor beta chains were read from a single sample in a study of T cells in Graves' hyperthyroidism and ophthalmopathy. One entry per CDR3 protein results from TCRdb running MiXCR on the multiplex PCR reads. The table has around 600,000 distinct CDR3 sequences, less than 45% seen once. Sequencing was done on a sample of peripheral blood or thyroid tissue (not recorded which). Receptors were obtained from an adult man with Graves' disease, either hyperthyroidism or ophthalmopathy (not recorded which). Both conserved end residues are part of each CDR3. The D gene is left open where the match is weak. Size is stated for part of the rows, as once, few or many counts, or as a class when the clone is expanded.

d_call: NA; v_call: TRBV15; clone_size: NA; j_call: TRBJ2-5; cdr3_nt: TGTGCCACCGCGTCGCTAGACTCGACCCGAGAGACCCAGTACTTC; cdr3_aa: CATASLDSTRETQYF
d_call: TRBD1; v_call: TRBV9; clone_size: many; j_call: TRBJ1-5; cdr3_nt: TGTGCCAGCAGCGTAGACAGGGGCGGTCAGCCCCAGCATTTT; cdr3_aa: CASSVDRGGQPQHF
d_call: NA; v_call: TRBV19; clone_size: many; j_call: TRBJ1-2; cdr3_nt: TGTGCCAGTAGTCCCTCAGGCGAGGGGTCCTACACCTTC; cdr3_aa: CASSPSGEGSYTF
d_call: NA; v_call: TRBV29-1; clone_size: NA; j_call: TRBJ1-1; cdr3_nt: TGCAGCGTCCCGGGACCGAACAGGAACACTGAAGCTTTCTTT; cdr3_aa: CSVPGPNRNTEAFF
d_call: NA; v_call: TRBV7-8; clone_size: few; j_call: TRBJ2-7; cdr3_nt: TGTGCCAGCCACGGGGGTAACTACGAGCAGTACTTC; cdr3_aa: CASHGGNYEQYF
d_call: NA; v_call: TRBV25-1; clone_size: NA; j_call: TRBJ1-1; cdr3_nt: TGTGCCTGCAGTGCCCAACGGACATCGGTGAACACTGAAGCTTTCTTT; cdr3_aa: CACSAQRTSVNTEAFF
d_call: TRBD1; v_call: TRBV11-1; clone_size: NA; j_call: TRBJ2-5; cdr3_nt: TGTGCCAGCAGCTTCCGGGACAGGACCGAGAAAGAGACCCAGTACTTC; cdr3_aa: CASSFRDRTEKETQYF
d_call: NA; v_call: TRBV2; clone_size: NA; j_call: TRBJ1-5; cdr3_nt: TGTGCTAGGCGGGGGCTAGGCAATCAGCCCCAGCATTTT; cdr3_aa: CARRGLGNQPQHF
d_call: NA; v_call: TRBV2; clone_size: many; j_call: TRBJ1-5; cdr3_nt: TGTGCCAGCAGTGCGTCCAGCTCTAGCAATCAGCCCCAGCATTTT; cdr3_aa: CASSASSSSNQPQHF
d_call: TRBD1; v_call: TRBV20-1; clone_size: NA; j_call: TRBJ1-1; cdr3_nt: TGCAGTGCTAAAAACCCCGGGACAGAGAACACTGAAGCTTTCTTT; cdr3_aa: CSAKNPGTENTEAFF
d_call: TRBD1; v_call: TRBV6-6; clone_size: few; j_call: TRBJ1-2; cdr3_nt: TGTGCCAGCAGTTACATTAGGGGGCCACGTGGCTACACCTTC; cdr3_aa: CASSYIRGPRGYTF
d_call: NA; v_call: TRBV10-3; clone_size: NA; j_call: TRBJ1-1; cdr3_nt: TGTGCCATCAGCGTTGATAAAGGACGTTATGGGACTGAAGCTTTCTTT; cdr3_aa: CAISVDKGRYGTEAFF
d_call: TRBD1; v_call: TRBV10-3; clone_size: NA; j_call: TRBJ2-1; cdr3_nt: TGTGCCATCAGTGAACCGGGACAGGGGAACAATGAGCAGTTCTTC; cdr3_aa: CAISEPGQGNNEQFF
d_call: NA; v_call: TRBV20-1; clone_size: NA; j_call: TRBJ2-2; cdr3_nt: TGCAGTGCTAGAGTTGACAGGACACTGAACACCGGGGAGCTGTTTTTT; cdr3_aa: CSARVDRTLNTGELFF
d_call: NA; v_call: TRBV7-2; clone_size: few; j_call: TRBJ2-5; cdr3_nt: TGTGCCAGCAGCAGGGCCGAGAGGACCCAGTACTTC; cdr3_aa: CASSRAERTQYF
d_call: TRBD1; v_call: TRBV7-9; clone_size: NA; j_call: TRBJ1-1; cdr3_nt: TGTGCCAGCAGCTTAGGGAGACAGGGATACACTGAAGCTTTCTTT; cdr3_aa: CASSLGRQGYTEAFF
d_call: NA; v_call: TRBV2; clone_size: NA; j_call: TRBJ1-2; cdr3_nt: TGTGCCACCGGACAGCAAACTCACCTGGGTGGCTACACCTTC; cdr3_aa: CATGQQTHLGGYTF
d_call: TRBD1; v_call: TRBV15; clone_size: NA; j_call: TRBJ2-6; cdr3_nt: TGTGCCACCAGCAGAGTTGACAGGGACAGTTATCTCTCTGGGGCCAACGTCCTGACTTTC; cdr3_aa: CATSRVDRDSYLSGANVLTF
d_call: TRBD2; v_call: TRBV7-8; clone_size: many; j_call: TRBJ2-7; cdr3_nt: TGTGCCAGCAGAAGACTAGCGGGGACCTACGAGCAGTACTTC; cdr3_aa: CASRRLAGTYEQYF
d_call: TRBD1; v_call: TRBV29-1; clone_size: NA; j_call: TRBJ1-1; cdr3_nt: TGCAGCGTTAGGGACAGGGTGAACACTGAAGCTTTCTTT; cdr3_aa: CSVRDRVNTEAFF
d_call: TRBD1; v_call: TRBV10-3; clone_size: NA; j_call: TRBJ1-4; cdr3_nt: TGTGCCATCAGCCGACAGGGGAAACTGTTTTTT; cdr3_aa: CAISRQGKLFF
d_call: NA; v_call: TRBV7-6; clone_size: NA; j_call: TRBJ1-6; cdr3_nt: TGTGCCAGCAGCTCGGGGGTGTACTATAATTCACCCCTCCACTTT; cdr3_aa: CASSSGVYYNSPLHF
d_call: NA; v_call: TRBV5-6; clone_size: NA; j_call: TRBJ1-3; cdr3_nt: TGTGCCAGCAGCTTGGGTCCCGCATCTGGAAACACCATATATTTT; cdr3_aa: CASSLGPASGNTIYF
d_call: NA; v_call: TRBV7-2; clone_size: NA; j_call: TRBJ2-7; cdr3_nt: TGCGCCAGCAGCCAAGAAAGGGGACGCGAGCAGTACTTC; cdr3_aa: CASSQERGREQYF
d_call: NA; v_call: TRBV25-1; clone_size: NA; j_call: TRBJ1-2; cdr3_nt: TGTGCCAGCAGGATAGTGGGGGGCAGCTATGGCTACACCTTC; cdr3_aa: CASRIVGGSYGYTF
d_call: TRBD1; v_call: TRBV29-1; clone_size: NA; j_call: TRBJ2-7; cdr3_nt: TGCAGCGTTGACGTCGGGACAGGGGGAGGACCCTACGAGCAGTACTTC; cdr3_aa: CSVDVGTGGGPYEQYF
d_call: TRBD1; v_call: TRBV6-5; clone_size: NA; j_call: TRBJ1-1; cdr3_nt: TGTGCCAGCAGTGACCGGGACAGGGAGAGGACTGAAGCTTTCTTT; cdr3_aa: CASSDRDRERTEAFF
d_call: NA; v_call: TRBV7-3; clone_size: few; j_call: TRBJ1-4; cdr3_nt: TGTGCCAGCAGCCGTTTGGGTGAAAAACTGTTTTTT; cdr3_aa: CASSRLGEKLFF
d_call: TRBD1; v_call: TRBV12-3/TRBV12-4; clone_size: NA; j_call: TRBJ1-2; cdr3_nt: TGTGCCAGCAGACAAGATGACAGGGGCCTCAGCTATGGCTACACCTTC; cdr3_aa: CASRQDDRGLSYGYTF
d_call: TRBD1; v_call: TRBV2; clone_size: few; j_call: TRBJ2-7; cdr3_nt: TGTGCCAGCAGTTCCCGGGACAGGGCTTCGCTGAGCTCCTACGAGCAGTACTTC; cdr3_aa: CASSSRDRASLSSYEQYF
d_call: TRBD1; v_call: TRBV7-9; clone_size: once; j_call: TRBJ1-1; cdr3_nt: TGTGCCAGCAGCAGAAGGACAGGGGCCCCTGAAGCTTTCTTT; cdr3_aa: CASSRRTGAPEAFF
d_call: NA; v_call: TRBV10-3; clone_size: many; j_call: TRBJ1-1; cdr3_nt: TGTGCCATCAGTGGGGATGGGGCAGGGCAAACTGAAGCTTTCTTT; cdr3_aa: CAISGDGAGQTEAFF
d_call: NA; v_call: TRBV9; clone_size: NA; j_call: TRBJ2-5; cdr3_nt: TGTGCCAGCAGCGCTGGGGGGGCCAAAGAGACCCAGTACTTC; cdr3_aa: CASSAGGAKETQYF
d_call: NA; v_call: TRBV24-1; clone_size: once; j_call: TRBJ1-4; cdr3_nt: TGTGCCACCAGTGACGGGGGAGCTAATGAAAAACTGTTTTTT; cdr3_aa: CATSDGGANEKLFF
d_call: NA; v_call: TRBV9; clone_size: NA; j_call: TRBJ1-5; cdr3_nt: TGTGCCAGCAGCCAAGATACCGGTAACAATCAGCCCCAGCATTTT; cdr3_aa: CASSQDTGNNQPQHF
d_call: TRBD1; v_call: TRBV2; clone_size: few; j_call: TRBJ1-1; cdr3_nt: TGTGCCAGCAGTGAAAAGATACAGGGGGACCTGAACACTGAAGCTTTCTTT; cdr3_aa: CASSEKIQGDLNTEAFF
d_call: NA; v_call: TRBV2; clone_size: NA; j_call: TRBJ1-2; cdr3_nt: TGTGCCAGCAGCTTCGGCGAGACAGCTAACTATGGCTACACCTTC; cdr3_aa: CASSFGETANYGYTF
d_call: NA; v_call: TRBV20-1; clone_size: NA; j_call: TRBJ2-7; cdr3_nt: TGCAGTGCCTTCATACTAGCAAGCTACGAGCAGTACTTC; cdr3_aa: CSAFILASYEQYF
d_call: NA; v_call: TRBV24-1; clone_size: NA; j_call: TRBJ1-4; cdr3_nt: TGTGCCAGCGGGCTAGGACCGAAACTGTTTTTT; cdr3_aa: CASGLGPKLFF